The TCR beta chain under discussion was sequenced for a study of identical twins. cDNA carried unique molecular identifiers, and a universal primer site was added by template switching. TCRdb used MiXCR to reprocess the 5' RACE reads, holding one entry per CDR3 protein. The sample consists of 450,000 to 500,000 distinct CDR3 sequences, more than 13% of them appearing once. Overall study results and limits: The models systematically underestimated how much out-of-frame TCR alpha was shared in monozygotic twins. Conclusions leaned on cross-sectional statistical analysis and did not track the same donors over time. Out-of-frame alpha sequences common to twins exhibited an excess of low generation probability.

This clonotype was seen a handful of times. Its target is not known. Trimming at V came to 1 base and at J to 2 bases, leaving 5 bases not matched to a gene. Germline V gene lookup returns CDR1 SGHAT and CDR2 FQNNGV. The CDR3 spans 15 residues. This sample was also put to use in a study of yellow fever vaccine responses in identical twins.

J is TRBJ2-7 and V is TRBV11-2, with 7 bases that match TRBD1. The sample taken for sequencing was CD4+ T cells sorted from blood. The sequence derives from a woman aged 18-29 years in good health. The CDR3 DNA follows: TGTGCCAGCAGCTTAGTCAACACAGGGGCCTACGAGCAGTACTTC. This sequence encodes CASSLVNTGAYEQYF.